A single T cell receptor (beta chain) is shown here with its context. Its target antigen remains unknown. Per-nucleotide qualities are absent, and no much larger clonotype sits a single base away. The CDR3 runs 15 amino acids, cysteine and phenylalanine included. Only the CDR3 DNA is retained, 45 bases long and in frame from the first base. Trimming leaves V shorter by 3 bases and J shorter by 3 bases, with the junction holding 5 bases beyond the gene matches. CDR1 and CDR2 are read off the germline V gene as SNHLY and FYNNEI. This record comes from a study of OX40 agonist ivuxolimab in advanced cancers. About the investigation overall: Ivuxolimab was a fully human IgG2 agonistic monoclonal antibody targeting the costimulatory receptor OX40 (CD134). Intravenous ivuxolimab was administered to patients every 2 weeks at six dose levels: 0.01, 0.1, 0.3, 1.5, 3 and 10 mg/kg. Of the 50 to 55 dose-escalation patients, hepatocellular carcinoma was present in about 20, melanoma in around 15, renal cell carcinoma in 9 and head and neck cancer in 9. In the dose-escalation cohort, around four fifths of patients were male, and the mean age was 60 years with a range of roughly 20 to 85. Patients were allowed to have had prior anti-PD-1, anti-PD-L1 or anti-CTLA-4 therapy, and 40% of the dose-escalation patients had been treated with checkpoint inhibitors. Partial responses were achieved by three dose-escalation patients, of whom one had hepatocellular carcinoma and two had cutaneous melanoma. Peripheral TCRbeta sequencing aimed to test whether ivuxolimab altered TCR sequence diversity and caused clonal T-cell expansion. The paper describes the monotherapy dose-escalation part (N ≈ 52 patients) of the phase I trial of ivuxolimab.

Study-wide findings and limitations: At doses from 0.1 to 3.0 mg/kg, clonal expansion was seen in both CD4+ and CD8+ blood T cells between baseline and week 6. Low levels of normalized T-cell clonal expansion were also shown by some nonresponding patients. Partial responders in the 0.1-3.0 mg/kg groups had among the lowest normalized peripheral clonal expansion, especially among CD8+ T cells. On average, CD8+ T cells showed more expanded clones than CD4+ T cells after ivuxolimab. The antigen specificity of the peripheral T cells that underwent clonal expansion was not determined.

To sequence the TCRbeta CDR3 region, genomic DNA was isolated from the sorted cells. TCRbeta CDR3 regions were sequenced using the immunoSEQ Assay. TCRdb re-hosts the immuneACCESS table, in-frame sequences only. Its copies lack some clones; in the studies checked, an unresolved V gene accounts for under half of them, and the cause for the rest is not known. The sample table records 66,000 or so clones; 77% of these occur just once. Of the sample, 1.6% falls within the top ten clones. Patients with autoimmune disease history or receiving systemic immunosuppression were excluded from the trial. Peripheral blood for TCR sequencing was collected from all dose cohorts at baseline, on cycle 4 day 1, and on cycle 7 day 1. The samples were taken from a phase I, first-in-human, multicenter, open-label dose-escalation trial of ivuxolimab. The trial enrolled adults with locally advanced or metastatic head and neck squamous cell, hepatocellular, melanoma or renal cell carcinoma. Before TCR sequencing, CD4+ and CD8+ T cells were separately sorted from peripheral blood.

Here the chain combines TRBV2 and TRBJ2-5; the central 9 bases match TRBD1. This sample comprised CD4+ or CD8+ T cells sorted from blood, obtained in a trial of the OX40 agonist ivuxolimab. The sequence was collected from an adult with an advanced solid tumor such as melanoma, head and neck, liver or kidney cancer. The encoded CDR3 is CASSELQGAEETQYF. The DNA is TGTGCCAGCAGTGAGCTACAGGGGGCTGAAGAGACCCAGTACTTC.